Presented here are 8 T cell receptor beta chains from one specimen sequenced in a study of T cells in Graves' hyperthyroidism and ophthalmopathy. The source material, RNA transcripts, was used to amplify TCR beta CDR3 regions. The TCR CDR3 first-round RT-PCR relied on the HTBI primer set. Each CDR3 protein gets one entry after TCRdb re-called the multiplex PCR reads with MiXCR. This sample has about 500,000 distinct CDR3 sequences, with 15% to 20% found just once. Sequencing was done on a sample of blood. All receptors come from a woman in her twenties or thirties with Graves' ophthalmopathy.

The table lists this clonotype with a few counts. This chain joins TRBV15 and TRBJ1-5, with D maybe TRBD1 (5 bases). V was shortened by 0 bases and J by 7 bases, with 13 bases between the two germline ends. CDR3 size: 15 residues. Per the germline V gene, CDR1 is LNHNV and CDR2 is YYDKDF (reference sequence). The CDR3 is CATSRDRVGWQPQHF. In DNA, the CDR3 is TGTGCCACCAGCAGAGACAGGGTCGGTTGGCAGCCCCAGCATTTT. Complete variable domain (other parts from reference TRBV15 and TRBJ1-5): DAMVIQNPRYQVTQFGKPVTLSCSQTLNHNVMYWYQQKSSQAPKLLFHYYDKDFNNEADTPDNFQSRRPNTSFCFLDIRSPGLGDTAMYLCATSRDRVGWQPQHFGDGTRLSIL.

In this sample, this clonotype turned up a few times. The chain couples TRBV5-1 to TRBJ2-5, with a possible D match to TRBD1 (6 bases). V lost 7 bases and J lost 2, with 21 bases in between. Germline CDR1 reads SGHRS; CDR2 reads YFSETQ. This CDR3 is built from 16 residues. The CDR3, as DNA: TGCGCCAGCGGAGAGGGGGTCCGCAGTGGGCAAGAGACCCAGTACTTC. This translates into CASGEGVRSGQETQYF.

For this clonotype: This may arise from a read error, as a much more abundant clone is one base away. The chain recombines TRBV11-3 with TRBJ2-7; D unclear. Germline lookup yields CDR1 SGHNT and CDR2 YENEEA. The CDR3 runs 13 residues. In nucleotides, the CDR3 is TGTGCCAGCAGCTTAGCCGCGGAGTTCGAGCAGTGCTTC. Its translation is CASSLAAEFEQCF.

V is TRBV4-1 and J is TRBJ2-2; 8 nucleotides match TRBD1. The CDR3 has 14 amino acids. Unmatched junction bases numbered 4, after V lost 4 bases and J lost 6 bases. In germline, CDR1 is MGHRA, CDR2 YSYEKL. CDR3 protein: CASSPTGEAGELFF. The CDR3 bases are TGCGCCAGCAGCCCGACAGGGGAGGCCGGGGAGCTGTTTTTT.

The chain couples TRBV14 to TRBJ2-5; D is undetermined. V was cut by 5 bases and J by 5 bases, with 18 bases left in between. Germline V gene sequence: CDR1 SGHDN, CDR2 FVKESK. The length of the CDR3 is 15 residues. CDR3 region: CASSESLSTRETQYF. DNA for the CDR3: TGTGCCAGCAGCGAAAGCCTAAGTACACGGGAGACCCAGTACTTC.

The chain employs TRBV6-1 and TRBJ2-6; TRBD2 aligns across 10 bases. Per germline, CDR1 MNHNS and CDR2 SASEGT. V trimming: 6 bases; J trimming: 4 bases; junction bases outside the gene matches: 12. There are 18 residues in the CDR3. CDR3 coding DNA: TGTGCCAGCAGCTCCCTTGGAGCGGGAGGGACCGGGGCCAACGTCCTGACTTTC. Translating it yields CASSSLGAGGTGANVLTF.

This chain uses TRBV10-3 with TRBJ2-7, with D possibly being TRBD1 or TRBD2 (7 bases each). Germline CDR1 is ENHRY and CDR2 is SYGVKD. Trimming pared 11 bases from V and 2 bases from J, leaving 13 bases between. The CDR3 extends over 12 amino acids. This CDR3 is CASQGGAYEQYF. The CDR3 DNA reads TGTGCCTCGCAGGGGGGGGCCTACGAGCAGTACTTC.

There are many counts of this clonotype. This rearrangement joins TRBV7-2 to TRBJ2-1; 9 positions match TRBD2. Trimming at V came to 5 bases and at J to 2 bases, leaving 16 bases not matched to a gene. This CDR3 spans 19 amino acids. Looked up from germline, CDR1 is SGHTA and CDR2 is FQGNSA. CDR3 sequence: CASSLQRGLAGSPYNEQFF. For the CDR3, the DNA is TGTGCCAGCAGCCTTCAGAGGGGTCTAGCGGGGTCTCCCTACAATGAGCAGTTCTTC.